This passage covers 13 T cell receptor beta chains from one sample sequenced in a study of cytomegalovirus exposure and HLA in healthy donors. A multiplex PCR was run with 60 Vbeta primers and 13 Jbeta primers. Clones were sequenced by immunoSEQ multiplex PCR, and TCRdb holds only the in-frame ones, with some missing. The profile covers about 120,000 clones, with around three quarters appearing a single time and around 5% taken by the ten largest. Sequenced: PBMCs. The receptors shown here come from a man younger than 40 in good health and CMV-seropositive.

The chain uses TRBV2 and TRBJ1-4, with D tentatively TRBD1 (5 bases). CDR1 and CDR2 from the germline V gene are SNHLY and FYNNEI. V lost 5 bases to trimming and J lost 6 bases, with 7 bases between them. CDR3 length equals 12 residues. CDR3: CASSPRDEKLFF. CDR3 nucleotides: TGTGCCAGCAGTCCCAGGGATGAAAAACTGTTTTTT.

The table lists this clone with a count of one. V is TRBV6-6 and J is TRBJ2-7; 8 bases are a match to TRBD2. J was trimmed by 2 bases and V by 10 bases; bases with no gene match: 13. This CDR3 is built from 15 residues. Germline-derived CDR1 and CDR2 are MNHNY and SVGAGI (reference sequence). The CDR3 nucleotides are TGTGCCACCAGAGGTTCGGCGGGGGGCACCTACGAGCAGTACTTC. Protein product: CATRGSAGGTYEQYF.

J is TRBJ2-7 and V is TRBV30; D remains unclear. The CDR3 length is 14 residues. The germline V gene encodes CDR1 GTSNPN and CDR2 SVGIG (reference sequence). The V and J ends lost 3 bases and 5 bases respectively, with 17 bases between them. CDR3 residues: CAWSPPGGIDEQYF. DNA of the CDR3: TGTGCCTGGAGCCCCCCGGGTGGAATCGACGAGCAGTACTTC.

The chain uses TRBV25-1 and TRBJ2-5, with 8 positions matching TRBD2. V gave up 4 bases and J gave up 6 bases; unmatched junction bases: 10. Looked up from germline, CDR1 is MGHDK and CDR2 is SYGVNS. The CDR3 is made up of 15 amino acids. CDR3 in amino acids: CASSVTGGDFQTQYF. CDR3 nucleotides: TGTGCCAGCAGTGTAACCGGGGGGGACTTCCAGACCCAGTACTTC.

The rearrangement uses TRBV29-1 and TRBJ2-2; 10 bases agree with TRBD1. V lost 6 bases and J lost 1; bases outside the gene matches: 8. The CDR3 loop spans 16 amino acids. CDR1 is SQVTM and CDR2 is ANQGSEA in the germline V gene. The CDR3 coding sequence is TGCAGCGTCCTAGGGACAGGGGAACTGAACACCGGGGAGCTGTTTTTT. Residues: CSVLGTGELNTGELFF.

J is TRBJ2-3 and V is TRBV7-9, with 8 bases lining up with TRBD1. Losses at the gene ends were 5 bases for V and 0 bases for J; bases not matched to a gene: 10. CDR3 length: 17 amino acids. Germline assignment: CDR1 SEHNR and CDR2 FQNEAQ (reference sequence). The CDR3 sequence is CASSGTRQGWSTDTQYF. Written as DNA, the CDR3 is TGTGCCAGCAGCGGAACCAGACAGGGGTGGAGCACAGATACGCAGTATTTT.

In its sample, this clone was seen a few times. The chain employs TRBV6-5 and TRBJ1-1; TRBD1 might be the D (5 bases). The CDR3 is 13 residues long. With 6 bases removed from V and 4 bases from J, the gap between germline ends came to 12 bases. The V gene's germline CDR1 is MNHEY and CDR2 SVGAGI. CDR3 in amino acids: CASRKTGGTEAFF. The CDR3 nucleotides are TGTGCCAGCAGAAAGACGGGGGGCACTGAAGCTTTCTTT.

The chain combines TRBV7-2 with TRBJ2-7, with D perhaps TRBD1 (6 bases). The germline V gene encodes CDR1 SGHTA and CDR2 FQGNSA. V was cut by 2 bases and J by 4 bases, with 12 bases left in between. The CDR3 has 14 residues. DNA of the CDR3: TGTGCCAGCAGCTTAAACGAGGGGGAGTACGAGCAGTACTTC. It specifies CASSLNEGEYEQYF.

This CDR3 is CASSASSSYNEQFF. CDR3 coding DNA: TGTGCCAGCTCTGCGTCAAGCTCCTACAATGAGCAGTTCTTC. This rearrangement joins TRBV18 to TRBJ2-1; D is unresolved. This CDR3 has 14 amino acids. Germline V lookup: CDR1 KGHSH, CDR2 LQKENI. V was clipped by 6 bases and J by 0 bases, with 9 bases between them. Using reference TRBV18 and TRBJ2-1 for the parts outside the CDR3, the full variable domain is NAGVMQNPRHLVRRRGQEARLRCSPMKGHSHVYWYRQLPEEGLKFMVYLQKENIIDESGMPKERFSAEFPKEGPSILRIQQVVRGDSAAYFCASSASSSYNEQFFGPGTRLTVL.

The chain combines TRBV27 with TRBJ1-1, with D possibly being TRBD1 (5 bases). In germline, CDR1 is MNHEY, CDR2 SMNVEV (reference sequence). The CDR3 length is 14 residues. The V end was cut by 3 bases, the J end by 4 bases, with 12 bases between. The CDR3 coding sequence is TGTGCCAGCAGTTTGGGGGGAAGGAGCACTGAAGCTTTCTTT. Translated, it gives CASSLGGRSTEAFF.

CDR3 residues: CASSLFGGGGPDTQYF. The DNA of the CDR3 is TGTGCCAGCAGCTTATTTGGCGGGGGGGGCCCAGATACGCAGTATTTT. This sequence joins TRBV13 and TRBJ2-3; 9 bases map to TRBD2. The CDR3 length is 16 residues. Germline lookup yields CDR1 PRHDT and CDR2 FYEKMQ (reference sequence). V was clipped by 2 bases and J by 4 bases; unmatched bases: 7.

The chain uses TRBV7-2 and TRBJ2-3; 9 bases are a match to TRBD2. CDR3 length: 15 amino acids. Germline CDR1 SGHTA, CDR2 FQGNSA. V gave up 4 bases and J gave up 2 bases; unmatched junction bases: 4. The CDR3, as DNA: TGTGCCAGCAGCTGGCTAGCGGGGTACACAGATACGCAGTATTTT. Residues: CASSWLAGYTDTQYF.

Only a few counts were recorded for this clone. The chain uses TRBV6-5 and TRBJ1-3, with 9 bases identical to TRBD1. CDR3 size: 14 residues. Germline V lookup: CDR1 MNHEY, CDR2 SVGAGI. Trimming at V came to 4 bases and at J to 2 bases, leaving 0 bases not matched to a gene. CDR3: CASSWDRAGNTIYF. CDR3 nucleotide sequence: TGTGCCAGCAGTTGGGACAGGGCTGGAAACACCATATATTTT.